Listed below are T cell receptor beta chains from one sample, sequenced in a study of chemoradiotherapy in HPV16-positive cancers. Clones were read by immunoSEQ multiplex PCR, and TCRdb kept only the in-frame ones, dropping some. This sample has over a thousand clones, with roughly 82% found just once. This specimen was tumor tissue, taken from a patient who underwent chemoradiotherapy. All receptors derive from a human donor with HPV-associated anogenital cancer. Each CDR3 is given with its conserved first and last residue. The order of the fields is D gene, V gene, J gene, CDR3 DNA, CDR3 protein. The D gene is left open where the match is weak.

-	TRBV6-1	TRBJ1-5	TGTGCCAGCAGCCCCGGCAGAAGAAAGCCCCAGCATTTT	CASSPGRRKPQHF
TRBD1	TRBV5-6	TRBJ2-3	TGTGCCAGCAGCTCCCGACAGGGATCCTTCAGGGATACGCAGTATTTT	CASSSRQGSFRDTQYF
-	TRBV5-1	TRBJ1-2	TGCGCCAGCAGCTTGTTCCTACAGAACTATGGCTACACCTTC	CASSLFLQNYGYTF
-	TRBV5-6	TRBJ1-3	TGTGCCAGCAGGTTGAGAGGTGGAAACACCATATATTTT	CASRLRGGNTIYF
-	TRBV9	TRBJ2-5	TGTGCCAGCAGCGAGGGGGGCTCCGAAGAGACCCAGTACTTC	CASSEGGSEETQYF
-	TRBV5-1	TRBJ2-1	TGCGCCAGCAGGGTCGGACAGAACGACAATGAGCAGTTCTTC	CASRVGQNDNEQFF
-	TRBV10-3	TRBJ1-2	TGTGCCATCAGTGAGTCGGGCAGGGACCATGGCTACACCTTC	CAISESGRDHGYTF
TRBD2	TRBV5-1	TRBJ2-1	TGCGCCAGCAGCTCACTAGCGGGCGATGTCAATGAGCAGTTCTTC	CASSSLAGDVNEQFF
-	TRBV9	TRBJ2-1	TGTGCCAGCAGCGTAGAGTCGACTAGCAATGAGCAGTTCTTC	CASSVESTSNEQFF
TRBD2	TRBV29-1	TRBJ2-3	TGCAGCGTTCCTAGAGCGGGGAGCACAGATACGCAGTATTTT	CSVPRAGSTDTQYF
-	TRBV18	TRBJ2-5	TGTGCCAGCTCACTTTCTGGGAGCCAGCAAGAGACCCAGTACTTC	CASSLSGSQQETQYF